This T cell receptor beta chain appears in the sequencing data of a study of high-grade serous ovarian cancer treatment subgroups. Study overall: Mean per sample: around 13,000 reads, some 7,500 unique TCR beta rearrangements.

Study-wide results and limits: Without spatial data, bulk sequencing limits insight into HGSC tumor diversity. Tumors within one patient showed repertoire similarity of roughly 0.11 to 0.79.

Worth noting for this clone: Its antigen remains unidentified.

Produced via immunoSEQ multiplex PCR; TCRdb's table is partial and in-frame only. The repertoire holds 10,000 to 13,000 clones, with 83% as singletons. The junction had 10 bases not matched to a gene; V was cut back by 4 bases and J by 3 bases. Germline V gives CDR1 SGHRS, CDR2 YFSETQ. This CDR3 comprises 15 residues. Tumor samples were taken before definitive surgery or chemotherapy. The sample consisted of tumor tissue. The sequence was obtained from a human donor with high-grade serous ovarian cancer. This chain joins TRBV5-1 and TRBJ2-7; 7 bases match TRBD1. CDR3 coding DNA: TGCGCCAGCAGCGAATCGGACAGGAGCTTCTACGAGCAGTACTTC. As protein: CASSESDRSFYEQYF.